This T cell receptor beta chain was found in a study of blood T cell repertoires in COVID-19. Clones were read by immunoSEQ multiplex PCR, and TCRdb kept only the in-frame ones, dropping some. The table includes tens of thousands of clones, 75% to 95% detected once. Only a few counts were recorded for this clone. Trimming pared 8 bases from V and 1 base from J, leaving 17 bases between. This CDR3 spans 15 amino acids. Per the germline V gene, CDR1 is LNHDA and CDR2 is SQIVND (reference sequence). This clonotype was sampled from a woman in her fifties or sixties with active COVID-19. The specimen sequenced was peripheral blood. The V gene is TRBV19, the J gene TRBJ1-1; D possibly corresponds to TRBD1 (5 bases). The CDR3 bases are TGTGCCAGTTTCTCAGGGATCGTGTGGAACACTGAAGCTTTCTTT. This codes for CASFSGIVWNTEAFF. Looking up the rest from reference TRBV19 and TRBJ1-1 gives the full variable domain: DGGITQSPKYLFRKEGQNVTLSCEQNLNHDAMYWYRQDPGQGLRLIYYSQIVNDFQKGDIAEGYSVSREKKESFPLTVTSAQKNPTAFYLCASFSGIVWNTEAFFGQGTRLTVV.